This TCR beta chain came from a study of PD-1 blockade in classical Hodgkin lymphoma. The trim removed 1 base at V and 2 bases at J, leaving 2 bases unmatched. Germline lookup yields CDR1 MGHRA and CDR2 YSYEKL. The CDR3 consists of 15 residues. The assay was immunoSEQ multiplex PCR, and TCRdb's table has in-frame clones only and misses some. The data hold some 30,000 clones, with over 75% observed a single time. To note about this clone: Its antigen is unknown.

Time point denoted: cycle 4 day 1 (C4D1), after five to seven weeks of nivolumab. Every single patient, without exception, relapsed after autologous stem cell transplantation, and brentuximab vedotin exposure varied. General observations from the study: Healthy donors were reported to have higher baseline TCR diversity than newly diagnosed patients. It was among complete responders that baseline diversity resembled that of newly diagnosed patients. Only CD4+ TCR diversity, not CD8+, had risen significantly by C4D1. Prior therapy or disease activity may underlie the repertoire differences, whose causes remain undefined.

The V call is TRBV4-1, the J call TRBJ1-3, with TRBD1 matching over 7 bases. The sequencing here drew on peripheral blood mononuclear cells (PBMCs), taken before the fourth cycle of nivolumab. This clonotype originated in a human donor with classical Hodgkin lymphoma. The CDR3 spells CASSQATGPGNTIYF. CDR3 nucleotide sequence: TGCGCCAGCAGCCAAGCGACAGGGCCTGGAAACACCATATATTTT.